These 16 T cell receptor beta chains originate from one sample sequenced in a study of blood T cells in healthy people across ages. Next came a second PCR, run for about 7 to 11 cycles, which used a sample-barcoded 5' primer along with a J-beta primer mix. TCRdb redid the calling of the 5' RACE reads with MiXCR, one entry per CDR3 protein. The sample has about 800,000 distinct CDR3 sequences, roughly 25% seen once; the top ten hold roughly 3.8%. The sample was also linked to a second study, of T cells of mothers and their children.

Sequencing was carried out using blood. The receptors here all came from a boy under 18 in good health.

The sample holds one count of this clonotype. The chain uses TRBV7-9 and TRBJ2-1, with 7 nucleotides matching TRBD2. V was pared by 0 bases and J by 2 bases, with 4 bases of the junction left unmatched. The CDR3 sequence is 16 residues long. In germline, CDR1 is SEHNR, CDR2 FQNEAQ (reference sequence). CDR3 amino acids: CASSLAPRGAYNEQFF. DNA for the CDR3: TGTGCCAGCAGCTTAGCCCCCCGGGGGGCCTACAATGAGCAGTTCTTC.

The genes are TRBV29-1 and TRBJ1-1; D is uncertain. V shed 7 bases and J shed 1 base, with 10 bases lying between them. The CDR3 covers 12 residues. The germline V gene has CDR1 SQVTM and CDR2 ANQGSEA. CDR3 sequence: CSAPSENTEAFF. CDR3 nucleotide sequence: TGCAGCGCTCCCTCGGAGAACACTGAAGCTTTCTTT.

The chain couples TRBV15 to TRBJ2-5, with 7 bases that match TRBD1. Matching the DNA end better, TRBJ2-1 makes the J call doubtful. CDR3 length: 19 residues. Germline lookup yields CDR1 LNHNV and CDR2 YYDKDF (reference sequence). The CDR3 here is CATSPVTGDGLWGYNEQFF. The CDR3 DNA follows: TGTGCCACCAGCCCCGTTACAGGGGACGGGCTATGGGGCTACAATGAGCAGTTCTTC.

The genes are TRBV6-2 or TRBV6-3 and TRBJ2-7; 14 bases are shared with TRBD2. CDR1 is MNHEY and CDR2 is SVGEGT in the germline V gene. There are 14 residues in the CDR3. The V gene end was trimmed by 6 bases and the J gene end by 5 bases; junction bases not matched to a gene: 3. The CDR3: CASSGTSGSDEQYF. CDR3 nucleotide sequence: TGTGCCAGCAGCGGGACTAGCGGGAGCGACGAGCAGTACTTC.

The genes are TRBV20-1 and TRBJ2-1, with 9 bases aligning to TRBD1. Trimming at V came to 3 bases and at J to 8 bases, leaving 8 bases not matched to a gene. This CDR3 spans 14 amino acids. Germline lookup yields CDR1 DFQATT and CDR2 SNEGSKA (reference sequence). In DNA form, the CDR3 reads TGCAGTGCTAGTACAGGGGGCTCAGTCTATGAGCAGTTCTTC. This translates into CSASTGGSVYEQFF.

This clonotype turned up a few times. The V and J genes are TRBV12-3 or TRBV12-4 and TRBJ2-3; 14 bases line up with TRBD2. The trim removed 6 bases at V and 4 bases at J, leaving 15 bases unmatched. The CDR3 runs to 19 residues. The CDR3 here is CASRPLPGTSGSSADTQYF. Written as DNA, the CDR3 is TGTGCCAGCAGGCCCCTCCCCGGGACTAGCGGGAGTAGTGCAGATACGCAGTATTTT.

The rearrangement links TRBV29-1 to TRBJ2-7; D is unresolved. V was trimmed by 5 bases and J by 5 bases, leaving 10 bases between them. CDR3 length: 11 residues. CDR1 and CDR2 (germline): SQVTM, ANQGSEA. In nucleotides, the CDR3 is TGCAGCGTTCGGCTCGAGGACGAGCAGTACTTC. Protein: CSVRLEDEQYF.

The table lists this clonotype with a few counts. A junction boundary mismatches the germline segment, possibly from a read error. V is TRBV5-1 and J is TRBJ2-7; 7 positions match TRBD1. Per germline, CDR1 SGHRS and CDR2 YFSETQ. The CDR3 loop spans 16 amino acids. The CDR3 region is CANSLAMGQPSYEQYF. The CDR3 coding sequence is TGCGCCAACAGCTTGGCGATGGGACAGCCGAGCTACGAGCAGTACTTC.

With regard to this clonotype: The final CDR3 position lacks the conserved phenylalanine or tryptophan, pointing to a likely read error. This rearrangement joins TRBV4-3 to TRBJ2-5, with TRBD2 matching 9 bases. Germline CDR1 and CDR2: LGHNA and YSLEER. CDR3 length equals 16 residues. Trimming cost V 3 bases and J 5 bases; bases outside gene matches: 10. The CDR3 spells CASSQVLAGVPETQYL. CDR3 nucleotides: TGCGCCAGCAGCCAGGTTTTAGCGGGGGTCCCCGAGACCCAGTACCTC.

This clonotype was recorded a few times. V and J are TRBV5-8 and TRBJ2-4; D call uncertain. This CDR3 is 13 amino acids long. V lost 2 bases and J lost 9, with 12 bases in between. The germline V gene encodes CDR1 SGHTS and CDR2 YDEGEE. The CDR3 coding sequence is TGTGCCAGCAGCTTCGGACCTAACGGCATTCAGTACTTC. Protein sequence: CASSFGPNGIQYF.

This clonotype was found a few times. V is TRBV5-1 and J is TRBJ2-5; D uncertain. The J call may be in error: the DNA end matches TRBJ2-1 better. The CDR3 has 15 amino acids. Germline V gives CDR1 SGHRS, CDR2 YFSETQ. The CDR3, as DNA: TGCGCCAGCAGCGTGGACCCGGAACTCGACAATGAGCAGTTCTTC. Amino acids: CASSVDPELDNEQFF.

This chain joins TRBV10-3 and TRBJ1-6; TRBD1 might be the D (5 bases). CDR1 is ENHRY, CDR2 SYGVKD, per germline. The V end lost 3 bases, the J end lost 0 bases, and 9 bases lay between the germline ends. The CDR3 runs 16 residues. CDR3: CAISDGGSSYNSPLHF. The CDR3, as DNA: TGTGCCATCAGTGACGGGGGTAGCTCCTATAATTCACCCCTCCACTTT.

This clonotype was counted between two and nine times. This sequence joins TRBV4-2 and TRBJ2-6; tentative D call: TRBD2 (6 bases). This CDR3 contains 17 residues. Germline assignment: CDR1 LGHNA and CDR2 YNFKEQ. Trimming cost V 6 bases and J 0 bases, with 15 bases left between them. CDR3 loop: CASRPGEGISGANVLTF. The CDR3 region has the DNA TGTGCCAGCAGACCGGGAGAGGGGATCTCTGGGGCCAACGTCCTGACTTTC.

In this sample, this clonotype turned up a few times. V gene TRBV5-8 combines with J gene TRBJ1-5; perhaps TRBD1 as D (5 bases). This CDR3 comprises 16 residues. CDR1 and CDR2 (germline): SGHTS, YDEGEE. V lost 6 bases and J lost 1, with 17 bases in between. The CDR3, as DNA: TGTGCCAGCAAAGGTAGTGGGGGATGGAGCAATCAGCCCCAGCATTTT. It specifies CASKGSGGWSNQPQHF.

The chain links TRBV7-8 to TRBJ2-5, with D possibly TRBD1 on 6 matching bases. Germline values: CDR1 SGHVS, CDR2 FQNEAQ. With 5 bases removed from V and 2 bases from J, the gap between germline ends came to 18 bases. The CDR3 totals 16 residues. This CDR3 reads CASSRRQVIGQETQYF. Here the CDR3 DNA reads TGTGCCAGCAGCAGGAGACAGGTTATCGGTCAAGAGACCCAGTACTTC.

The rearrangement links TRBV12-3 or TRBV12-4 to TRBJ1-1; the D gene is possibly TRBD1 (6 bases). V was trimmed by 5 bases and J by 6 bases, leaving 13 bases between them. This CDR3 has 13 residues. The CDR3 sequence is CASSPTGSAEAFF. In DNA form, the CDR3 reads TGTGCCAGCAGTCCAACAGGGTCGGCTGAAGCTTTCTTT.